The 19 T cell receptor beta chains below all came from one sample that was sequenced in a study of control samples from healthy donors and cancer patients. The assay was immunoSEQ multiplex PCR, and TCRdb's table has in-frame clones only and misses some. The sample has roughly 90,000 clones; 82% are singletons. The sequencing sample was made of blood. The receptors originated from a woman in her sixties or seventies in good health.

The CDR3: CASSLQENTEAFF. The CDR3 DNA reads as TGTGCCAGCAGTCTTCAGGAGAACACTGAAGCTTTCTTT. The chain employs TRBV3-1 (or the pseudogene TRBV3-2) and TRBJ1-1; D is uncertain. The CDR3 is 13 amino acids. The V end lost 6 bases, the J end lost 1 base, and 9 bases lay between the germline ends. The germline V gene has CDR1 LGHDT and CDR2 YNNKEL (reference sequence).

Written as DNA, the CDR3 is TGTGCCAGCAGTGCCCGGAACAACAATGAGCAGTTCTTC. Its translation: CASSARNNNEQFF. The chain combines TRBV27 with TRBJ2-1; D ambiguous. Germline V gene sequence: CDR1 MNHEY, CDR2 SMNVEV (reference sequence). V lost 5 bases, J lost 5 bases, and 10 bases lay in between. This CDR3 has 13 amino acids.

Here the CDR3 DNA reads TGCAGTGCCAGTGGGACTAGCGGAGCAGAGACCCAGTACTTC. It specifies CSASGTSGAETQYF. The chain links TRBV20-1 to TRBJ2-5; 11 bases are shared with TRBD2. The germline V gene encodes CDR1 DFQATT and CDR2 SNEGSKA (reference sequence). The CDR3 is 14 residues long. The V gene end was trimmed by 6 bases and the J gene end by 4 bases; junction bases not matched to a gene: 7.

The chain links TRBV19 to TRBJ1-1; 9 bases line up with TRBD1. The V and J ends lost 4 bases and 7 bases, in that order; junction bases with no gene match: 7. Germline V gives CDR1 LNHDA, CDR2 SQIVND (reference sequence). CDR3 size: 14 residues. The CDR3 reads CASSTSGTGSEAFF. DNA for the CDR3: TGTGCCAGTAGTACCTCCGGGACAGGGAGTGAAGCTTTCTTT.

The chain's CDR3 is CASSPSGGARDEQFF. The CDR3 DNA reads as TGTGCCAGCAGCCCGAGCGGGGGGGCCAGGGATGAGCAGTTCTTC. This sequence joins TRBV7-8 and TRBJ2-1; TRBD2 matches at 10 bases. Germline lookup yields CDR1 SGHVS and CDR2 FQNEAQ. J gave up 8 bases and V 5 bases, and 9 bases lay outside the gene matches. This CDR3 region has 15 residues.

V is TRBV4-3 and J is TRBJ2-7; either TRBD1 or TRBD2 may fit D (6 bases each). Germline V gene data show CDR1 as LGHNA and CDR2 as YSLEER. V was trimmed by 0 bases and J by 0 bases, leaving 21 bases between them. This CDR3 region has 19 residues. CDR3 residues: CASSQEVLSIRGPSYEQYF. The CDR3 nucleotides are TGCGCCAGCAGCCAAGAGGTCCTAAGTATCCGGGGGCCCTCCTACGAGCAGTACTTC.

The chain links TRBV7-6 to TRBJ1-6; TRBD1 agrees at 8 bases. The CDR3 consists of 16 residues. Trimming took 4 bases from V and 7 from J; bases not matched to a gene: 9. The germline V gene encodes CDR1 SGHVS and CDR2 FNYEAQ. This chain's CDR3 is CASSSHPDRENSPLHF. The CDR3, as DNA: TGTGCCAGCAGCTCCCACCCGGACAGGGAGAATTCACCCCTCCACTTT.

CDR3 bases: TGTGCCAGCAGCCAAAACCGGGGGGGCTACACCTTC. Its translation is CASSQNRGGYTF. V gene TRBV12-3 or TRBV12-4 combines with J gene TRBJ1-2; D might be TRBD1 (5 bases). There are 12 residues in the CDR3. V lost 6 bases and J 8 bases, leaving 13 bases between the germline ends.

The chain employs TRBV6-1 and TRBJ2-7; D is unresolved. The germline V and J ends were trimmed by 2 bases and 2 bases, with 7 bases remaining between them. Germline CDR1 reads MNHNS; CDR2 reads SASEGT. The CDR3 sequence is 13 residues long. CDR3 bases: TGTGCCAGCAGTGAACAGGATGCCTACGAGCAGTACTTC. As protein: CASSEQDAYEQYF.

CDR3 coding DNA: TGCGCCAGCAGCCAGGACCCAGGAAGCAATCAGCCCCAGCATTTT. Translating it yields CASSQDPGSNQPQHF. The chain joins TRBV5-1 to TRBJ1-5; no clear D gene. This CDR3 contains 15 residues. CDR1 and CDR2 from the germline V gene are SGHRS and YFSETQ. Trimming cost V 4 bases and J 1 base, with 12 bases left between them.

The V call is TRBV7-7, the J call TRBJ1-2; D is possibly TRBD1 (6 bases). V lost 5 bases and J 4 bases, leaving 14 bases between the germline ends. This CDR3 is 14 amino acids long. Germline V gives CDR1 SSHAT, CDR2 FNYEAQ (reference sequence). In DNA form, the CDR3 reads TGTGCCAGCAGCCCCATTACAGGGAGCTATGGCTACACCTTC. It specifies CASSPITGSYGYTF.

This chain uses TRBV5-1 with TRBJ2-7, with 8 bases identical to TRBD1. This CDR3 region has 15 residues. The ends lost 4 bases at V and 4 bases at J; junction bases unmatched: 10. Germline loops: CDR1 SGHRS, CDR2 YFSETQ. The CDR3 sequence: CASSPTPGTGYEQYF. The CDR3 DNA sequence: TGCGCCAGCAGCCCCACCCCCGGGACAGGTTACGAGCAGTACTTC.

The V gene is TRBV2, the J gene TRBJ1-2, with D perhaps matching TRBD1 (6 bases). This CDR3 comprises 13 residues. Germline V gene data show CDR1 as SNHLY and CDR2 as FYNNEI. The V gene lost 5 bases and the J gene lost 5 bases, with 12 bases spanning the gap. CDR3 amino acids: CASSLQQGYGYTF. The CDR3 DNA sequence: TGTGCCAGCAGTCTTCAACAGGGATATGGCTACACCTTC.

V and J are TRBV19 and TRBJ1-1; maybe TRBD1 (5 bases). The CDR3 totals 13 residues. V was cut by 1 base and J by 11 bases, with 14 bases left in between. Germline-derived CDR1 and CDR2 are LNHDA and SQIVND (reference sequence). CDR3 DNA: TGTGCCAGTAGTATAGCCCAGGGTGACTTGGCTTTCTTT. Residues: CASSIAQGDLAFF.

The chain combines TRBV5-1 with TRBJ2-3; 10 bases are a match to TRBD2. Trimming removed 0 bases from V and 0 bases from J; junction bases left unmatched: 4. The germline CDR1 and CDR2 sequences are SGHRS and YFSETQ. CDR3 size: 17 residues. CDR3 region: CASSLGSTSGSTDTQYF. CDR3 nucleotides: TGCGCCAGCAGCTTGGGGTCGACTAGCGGGAGCACAGATACGCAGTATTTT.

V is TRBV19 and J is TRBJ2-7, with TRBD2 identical over 13 bases. Losses at the gene ends were 10 bases for V and 1 base for J; bases not matched to a gene: 4. The germline V gene encodes CDR1 LNHDA and CDR2 SQIVND (reference sequence). This CDR3 has 14 amino acids. The CDR3 DNA is TGTGCCACCCGGACTAGCGGGGGTTCCTACGAGCAGTACTTC. Translation: CATRTSGGSYEQYF.

This clone has a single count. The chain has TRBV7-2 and TRBJ1-2; D may be TRBD1 (5 bases). The V end was cut by 1 base, the J end by 4 bases, with 7 bases between. The CDR3 covers 13 residues. The germline V gene has CDR1 SGHTA and CDR2 FQGNSA. In nucleotides, the CDR3 is TGTGCCAGCAGCTTAGGACAGATCTATGGCTACACCTTC. This gives the protein CASSLGQIYGYTF. Full variable domain (rest looked up from reference TRBV7-2 and TRBJ1-2): GAGVSQSPSNKVTEKGKDVELRCDPISGHTALYWYRQSLGQGLEFLIYFQGNSAPDKSGLPSDRFSAERTGGSVSTLTIQRTQQEDSAVYLCASSLGQIYGYTFGSGTRLTVV.

There are many counts of this clone. The CDR3 nucleotides are TGTGCCAGCAGCCTCAGGGGGACAGCGATATACAATGAGCAGTTCTTC. As protein: CASSLRGTAIYNEQFF. The chain is built from TRBV27 and TRBJ2-1, with 7 bases that match TRBD1. The germline V gene has CDR1 MNHEY and CDR2 SMNVEV (reference sequence). CDR3 length equals 16 residues. The ends lost 6 bases at V and 4 bases at J; junction bases unmatched: 12.

For the CDR3, the DNA is TGTGCCACCAGCAGAGGGGGCCTTAGCTCCTACAATGAGCAGTTCTTC. This gives the protein CATSRGGLSSYNEQFF. The chain is built from TRBV15 and TRBJ2-1, with D possibly TRBD1 on 5 matching bases. This CDR3 has 16 amino acids. Trimming took off 1 base at V and 0 bases at J, with 10 bases between the two ends. Germline V gives CDR1 LNHNV, CDR2 YYDKDF (reference sequence).